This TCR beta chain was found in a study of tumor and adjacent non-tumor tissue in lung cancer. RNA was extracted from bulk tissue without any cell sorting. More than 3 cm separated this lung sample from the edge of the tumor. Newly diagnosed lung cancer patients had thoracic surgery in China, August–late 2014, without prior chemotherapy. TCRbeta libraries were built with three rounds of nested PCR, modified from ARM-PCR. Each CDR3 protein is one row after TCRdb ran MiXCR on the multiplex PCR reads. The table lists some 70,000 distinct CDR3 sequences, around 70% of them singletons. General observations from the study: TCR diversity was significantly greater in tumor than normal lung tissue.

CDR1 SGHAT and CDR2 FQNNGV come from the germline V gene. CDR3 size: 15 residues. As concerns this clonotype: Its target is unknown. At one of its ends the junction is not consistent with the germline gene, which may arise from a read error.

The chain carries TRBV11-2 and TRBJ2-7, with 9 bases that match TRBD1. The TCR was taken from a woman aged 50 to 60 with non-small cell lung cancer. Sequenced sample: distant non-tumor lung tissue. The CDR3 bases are TGTGTCAGCAACTTAGTCAGGACAGGGGCCTACGAGCAGTACTTC. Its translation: CVSNLVRTGAYEQYF.